The 26 T cell receptor beta chains given below trace back to one sample, sequenced in a study of T cell responses to AZD1222 COVID-19 vaccine (dated by TCRdb to the early 2020s). The receptor library was made with the immunoSEQ multiplex PCR assay. TCRdb carries this immuneACCESS record with in-frame sequences only. Its versions omit some clonotypes, under half of them owing to an unresolved V gene in the studies checked, with the rest unexplained. This sample gives 120,000 to 150,000 clones in total; roughly 87% of them show up just once. 5% to 6.5% of the sample lies in the top ten. The meaning of the sample's time point label: about 28 days (+/-7) after the second vaccine dose. The treatment or condition label here, explained by the study, means: meningococcal conjugate vaccine given as trial control. The sequences come from peripheral blood, collected 28 days after the second dose of the MenACWY control vaccine. All receptors come from an adult who received the MenACWY meningococcal vaccine as a control.

The chain joins TRBV29-1 to TRBJ2-3; weak D call: TRBD2 (5 bases). Germline-derived CDR1 and CDR2 are SQVTM and ANQGSEA. CDR3 length equals 15 residues. Trimming took off 4 bases at V and 6 bases at J, with 20 bases between the two ends. CDR3 coding DNA: TGCAGCGTTGTGGGTAGCGTCACCACGGCTGATACGCAGTATTTT. It translates to CSVVGSVTTADTQYF.

This chain's CDR3 is CATSDHLDATNTGELFF. CDR3 nucleotide sequence: TGTGCCACCAGTGACCACTTGGACGCTACGAACACCGGGGAGCTGTTTTTT. V and J are TRBV24-1 and TRBJ2-2; D is unresolved. Trimming shortened V by 4 bases and J by 0 bases, and 14 bases separated the two germline ends. This CDR3 is built from 17 residues. From germline, CDR1 is KGHDR and CDR2 SFDVKD.

CDR3 bases: TGTGCCAGCAGCCACTCGACAGGGATCGAGCAGTACTTC. This codes for CASSHSTGIEQYF. This sequence joins TRBV3-1 (or the pseudogene TRBV3-2) and TRBJ2-7; 7 bases line up with TRBD1. The CDR3 contains 13 residues. After removal of 3 bases from V and 6 bases from J, the junction contained 5 bases not matched to a gene. From germline, CDR1 is LGHDT and CDR2 YNNKEL (reference sequence).

This chain joins TRBV7-3 and TRBJ1-1, with D hard to call. V lost 0 bases, J lost 5 bases, and 10 bases lay in between. The CDR3 is made up of 14 amino acids. Per germline, CDR1 SGHTA and CDR2 FQGTGA. The CDR3 nucleotides are TGTGCCAGCAGCTTAACAGCCGGGAGGACTGAAGCTTTCTTT. Its translation is CASSLTAGRTEAFF.

The chain couples TRBV6-5 to TRBJ2-7, with TRBD1 as a possible D gene (5 bases). CDR1 and CDR2 (germline): MNHEY, SVGAGI. This CDR3 region has 13 residues. Trimming took off 8 bases at V and 6 bases at J, with 17 bases between the two ends. The CDR3 sequence: CASGALGPGEQYF. CDR3 DNA: TGTGCCAGCGGGGCCCTGGGGCCCGGCGAGCAGTACTTC.

In its sample, this clone was seen once. The chain couples TRBV6-5 to TRBJ2-1, with 7 nucleotides matching TRBD2. The germline gives CDR1 MNHEY, CDR2 SVGAGI. The trim removed 5 bases at V and 4 bases at J, leaving 2 bases unmatched. The length of the CDR3 is 13 residues. CDR3 in amino acids: CASSRGLYNEQFF. For the CDR3, the DNA is TGTGCCAGCAGTAGGGGACTATACAATGAGCAGTTCTTC.

The chain is built from TRBV19 and TRBJ2-4; D is possibly TRBD1 (5 bases). Germline CDR1 reads LNHDA; CDR2 reads SQIVND (reference sequence). The CDR3 contains 16 residues. Trimming shortened V by 0 bases and J by 3 bases, and 12 bases separated the two germline ends. The CDR3 loop reads CASSIDPAGFKNIQYF. CDR3 in DNA: TGTGCCAGTAGTATAGATCCGGCAGGGTTCAAAAACATTCAGTACTTC.

This chain links TRBV6-5 with TRBJ1-3; TRBD1 is a possible D gene (6 bases). CDR3 length equals 14 residues. Per the germline V gene, CDR1 is MNHEY and CDR2 is SVGAGI. Trimming left V 6 bases short and J 4 bases short, with 13 bases between. This CDR3 is CASSQTGLGNTIYF. CDR3 nucleotide sequence: TGTGCCAGCAGCCAAACAGGGTTGGGAAACACCATATATTTT.

In DNA form, the CDR3 reads TGCGCCAGCAGCTTGGAGGTGGGACGGGTAGATACGCAGTATTTT. Translation: CASSLEVGRVDTQYF. The chain recombines TRBV5-1 with TRBJ2-3; D could derive from TRBD1 or TRBD2 (5 bases each). V was shortened by 0 bases and J by 5 bases, with 13 bases between the two germline ends. This CDR3 has 15 amino acids. Per germline, CDR1 SGHRS and CDR2 YFSETQ. Full variable domain (rest looked up from reference TRBV5-1 and TRBJ2-3): KAGVTQTPRYLIKTRGQQVTLSCSPISGHRSVSWYQQTPGQGLQFLFEYFSETQRNKGNFPGRFSGRQFSNSRSEMNVSTLELGDSALYLCASSLEVGRVDTQYFGPGTRLTVL.

The CDR3 spells CASSFRGNEQFF. The CDR3 nucleotides are TGTGCCAGCAGCTTTAGGGGCAATGAGCAGTTCTTC. The chain joins TRBV5-6 to TRBJ2-1, with D possibly being TRBD1 (5 bases). Germline lookup yields CDR1 SGHDT and CDR2 YYEEEE. The length of the CDR3 is 12 residues. With 2 bases removed from V and 6 bases from J, the gap between germline ends came to 6 bases.

This clone has only a few counts. The chain has TRBV9 and TRBJ2-7; D uncertain. CDR3 size: 12 residues. The germline V gene encodes CDR1 SGDLS and CDR2 YYNGEE. Deletions cut 1 base from V and 6 bases from J, with 8 bases between. CDR3 sequence: CASSVWEGEQYF. CDR3 DNA sequence: TGTGCCAGCAGCGTATGGGAAGGCGAGCAGTACTTC.

V is TRBV7-2 and J is TRBJ2-7; 7 bases agree with TRBD2. This CDR3 has 14 residues. The trim removed 3 bases at V and 2 bases at J, leaving 4 bases unmatched. Germline values: CDR1 SGHTA, CDR2 FQGNSA. CDR3 amino acids: CASSLPSGTYEQYF. CDR3 nucleotide sequence: TGTGCCAGCAGCTTGCCTAGCGGAACCTACGAGCAGTACTTC. The complete variable domain, with remaining parts taken from reference TRBV7-2 and TRBJ2-7, reads GAGVSQSPSNKVTEKGKDVELRCDPISGHTALYWYRQSLGQGLEFLIYFQGNSAPDKSGLPSDRFSAERTGGSVSTLTIQRTQQEDSAVYLCASSLPSGTYEQYFGPGTRLTVT.

J is TRBJ2-3 and V is TRBV5-1; D is uncertain. Germline lookup yields CDR1 SGHRS and CDR2 YFSETQ. V lost 0 bases and J lost 7, with 3 bases in between. CDR3 length: 11 amino acids. CDR3 coding DNA: TGCGCCAGCAGCTTGGGAAATACGCAGTATTTT. Translation: CASSLGNTQYF.

The chain uses TRBV9 and TRBJ1-1; D not resolved. V lost 0 bases to trimming and J lost 2 bases, with 14 bases between them. This CDR3 spans 16 amino acids. Germline loops: CDR1 SGDLS, CDR2 YYNGEE. The CDR3 DNA reads as TGTGCCAGCAGCGTAGGTGAGCTAGGCCCAAACACTGAAGCTTTCTTT. Translated: CASSVGELGPNTEAFF.

This clone was seen once. The gene calls are TRBV10-3 and TRBJ1-2; D may be TRBD1 (6 bases). V was clipped by 6 bases and J by 3 bases, with 11 bases between them. The germline V gene encodes CDR1 ENHRY and CDR2 SYGVKD. The CDR3 consists of 13 residues. Here the CDR3 DNA reads TGTGCCATCAGATTAGGACAGTACTATGGCTACACCTTC. Residues: CAIRLGQYYGYTF.

This chain uses TRBV5-1 with TRBJ2-3; D possibly corresponds to TRBD2 (6 bases). Germline V gene sequence: CDR1 SGHRS, CDR2 YFSETQ. This CDR3 region has 17 residues. Trimming shortened V by 0 bases and J by 0 bases, and 14 bases separated the two germline ends. As DNA, the CDR3 is TGCGCCAGCAGCTTGGCCGTGGTCGGGACTAGCACAGATACGCAGTATTTT. Protein product: CASSLAVVGTSTDTQYF.

The V call is TRBV30, the J call TRBJ1-6, with 11 bases matching TRBD1. The CDR3 runs to 13 residues. Germline V CDR1 and CDR2: GTSNPN, SVGIG (reference sequence). After removal of 5 bases from V and 10 bases from J, the junction contained 4 bases not matched to a gene. CDR3 nucleotides: TGTGCCTGGGGACAGGGGGCGGAATCACCCCTCCACTTT. Encoded protein: CAWGQGAESPLHF.

The rearrangement uses TRBV7-3 and TRBJ2-2; 9 bases are a match to TRBD1. Trimming took 0 bases from V and 5 from J; bases not matched to a gene: 1. The CDR3 totals 15 residues. CDR1 is SGHTA and CDR2 is FQGTGA in the germline V gene. CDR3 nucleotide sequence: TGTGCCAGCAGCTTAACACAGGGGGCTACCGGGGAGCTGTTTTTT. Translated, it gives CASSLTQGATGELFF.

This chain uses TRBV7-6 with TRBJ1-5; tentatively, D is TRBD1 (6 bases). The CDR3 runs to 15 residues. Germline CDR1 SGHVS, CDR2 FNYEAQ. V was cut by 1 base and J by 1 base, with 8 bases left in between. CDR3 residues: CASSLVGGSNQPQHF. CDR3 coding DNA: TGTGCCAGCAGCTTAGTAGGGGGGAGCAATCAGCCCCAGCATTTT. Full variable domain (rest looked up from reference TRBV7-6 and TRBJ1-5): GAGVSQSPRYKVTKRGQDVALRCDPISGHVSLYWYRQALGQGPEFLTYFNYEAQQDKSGLPNDRFSAERPEGSISTLTIQRTEQRDSAMYRCASSLVGGSNQPQHFGDGTRLSIL.

The J gene is TRBJ2-1, the V gene TRBV7-2; 9 nucleotides align to TRBD2. The CDR3 runs to 17 residues. V was pared by 3 bases and J by 4 bases, with 10 bases of the junction left unmatched. Germline-derived CDR1 and CDR2 are SGHTA and FQGNSA. CDR3 residues: CASSFLSGSRLYNEQFF. Written as DNA, the CDR3 is TGTGCCAGCAGCTTTCTTAGCGGGAGTCGGTTATACAATGAGCAGTTCTTC.

The gene calls are TRBV30 and TRBJ1-6; D is uncertain. V shed 0 bases and J shed 6 bases, with 12 bases lying between them. This CDR3 has 15 amino acids. Germline V lookup: CDR1 GTSNPN, CDR2 SVGIG (reference sequence). The DNA for the CDR3 is TGTGCCTGGAGTGTGATGGGCAGAGGTAATTCACCCCTCCACTTT. Translated, it gives CAWSVMGRGNSPLHF.

This rearrangement joins TRBV7-2 to TRBJ1-1, with TRBD1 as a possible D gene (5 bases). The CDR3 loop spans 16 amino acids. Germline CDR1 SGHTA, CDR2 FQGNSA. V was shortened by 0 bases and J by 1 base, with 12 bases between the two germline ends. The CDR3 protein is CASSLAGPTGNTEAFF. As DNA, the CDR3 is TGTGCCAGCAGCTTAGCCGGCCCCACAGGGAACACTGAAGCTTTCTTT.

V usage is TRBV19 and J usage is TRBJ2-3, with 7 bases that match TRBD1. This CDR3 has 14 amino acids. With 6 bases clipped from V and 2 bases from J, the junction kept 5 bases outside the gene matches. Germline V gene lookup returns CDR1 LNHDA and CDR2 SQIVND (reference sequence). CDR3 nucleotides: TGTGCCAGTAGAAGACAGGGATACACAGATACGCAGTATTTT. Translating gives CASRRQGYTDTQYF.

The chain recombines TRBV4-1 with TRBJ1-4; 8 nucleotides align to TRBD1. Germline CDR1 and CDR2: MGHRA and YSYEKL. This CDR3 is built from 15 residues. J was trimmed by 8 bases and V by 7 bases; bases with no gene match: 12. The CDR3 DNA follows: TGCGCCAGCAACCCTTCAGGGGGCGCCGGAGAAAAACTGTTTTTT. It yields the protein CASNPSGGAGEKLFF.

The chain carries TRBV4-1 and TRBJ1-4; tentative D call: TRBD1 (5 bases). Germline CDR1 reads MGHRA; CDR2 reads YSYEKL. CDR3 length equals 17 residues. Trimming pared 4 bases from V and 6 bases from J, leaving 21 bases between. As DNA, the CDR3 is TGCGCCAGCAGCCCAGCTCGACTCGGACGGGGGGATGAAAAACTGTTTTTT. Its translation is CASSPARLGRGDEKLFF.

This clone was counted only a few times. The chain carries TRBV3-1 (or the pseudogene TRBV3-2) and TRBJ1-1; D uncertain. V was cut by 1 base and J by 5 bases, with 14 bases left in between. Per germline, CDR1 LGHDT and CDR2 YNNKEL (reference sequence). This CDR3 spans 15 amino acids. The CDR3 DNA follows: TGTGCCAGCAGCCAAGCGGGCGGATTAAGGACTGAAGCTTTCTTT. Its translation is CASSQAGGLRTEAFF.